This TCR beta chain was captured by sequencing in a study of neurological immune-mediated disorders. This clonotype was counted at least ten times. Its antigen remains unidentified. Regarding the study as a whole: Levels of TCR clonal expansion peaked in HTLV-1-associated myelopathy and reached their lowest in multiple sclerosis, under those of healthy controls.

TCRdb passed the 5' RACE reads through MiXCR, listing each CDR3 protein once. Here the sample spans about 20,000 distinct CDR3 sequences, 8.5% to 12% being singletons. The V gene end was trimmed by 0 bases and the J gene end by 1 base; junction bases not matched to a gene: 6. The CDR3 is 16 residues long. Germline V gene lookup returns CDR1 SGHRS and CDR2 YFSETQ. The specimen sequenced was PBMCs. This receptor was taken from a woman in her fifties or sixties with HTLV-1-associated myelopathy (HAM/TSP). The chain links TRBV5-1 to TRBJ1-1, with 7 bases matching TRBD1. The CDR3 DNA is TGCGCCAGCAGCTTGGCCCGGGACAGACCGAACACTGAAGCTTTCTTT. Its translation is CASSLARDRPNTEAFF. Full variable domain (outside the CDR3, taken from reference TRBV5-1 and TRBJ1-1): KAGVTQTPRYLIKTRGQQVTLSCSPISGHRSVSWYQQTPGQGLQFLFEYFSETQRNKGNFPGRFSGRQFSNSRSEMNVSTLELGDSALYLCASSLARDRPNTEAFFGQGTRLTVV.